These 26 T cell receptor beta chains were all obtained from the same sample, sequenced in a study of T cell responses to AZD1222 COVID-19 vaccine. The assay was immunoSEQ multiplex PCR, and TCRdb's table has in-frame clones only and misses some. The sample carries 72,000 or so clones, 89% recorded once. This specimen consisted of peripheral blood, obtained 28 days after the second AZD1222 dose. Receptors were obtained from an adult who received the AZD1222 COVID-19 vaccine.

The chain employs TRBV27 and TRBJ2-7; 7 bases align to TRBD1. The J segment lost 2 bases and the V segment lost 7 bases, leaving 11 bases of the junction unmatched. The CDR3 is made up of 15 amino acids. Looked up from germline, CDR1 is MNHEY and CDR2 is SMNVEV (reference sequence). CDR3 in amino acids: CASTTLRGRTYEQYF. CDR3 coding DNA: TGTGCCAGCACCACCCTTAGGGGGCGGACCTACGAGCAGTACTTC.

The chain is built from TRBV29-1 and TRBJ1-1; the match to TRBD1 covers 8 bases. This CDR3 is built from 13 residues. Germline CDR1 SQVTM, CDR2 ANQGSEA. Trimming took 8 bases from V and 3 from J; bases not matched to a gene: 8. The CDR3 DNA reads TGCAGCTCCTCAACAGGGGGACACACTGAAGCTTTCTTT. Protein: CSSSTGGHTEAFF.

In DNA form, the CDR3 reads TGTGCCAGCACCTTTTACAGGGGAAAGAATCAGCCCCAGCATTTT. Its protein product is CASTFYRGKNQPQHF. The chain employs TRBV7-8 and TRBJ1-5; 7 bases map to TRBD1. Trimming removed 7 bases from V and 4 bases from J; junction bases left unmatched: 10. Germline CDR1 SGHVS, CDR2 FQNEAQ. This CDR3 is 15 amino acids long.

This clone is a singleton in its sample. This chain joins TRBV6-5 and TRBJ2-7; 10 nucleotides match TRBD1. The junction had 11 bases not matched to a gene; V was cut back by 7 bases and J by 5 bases. This CDR3 spans 15 amino acids. Per germline, CDR1 MNHEY and CDR2 SVGAGI. The CDR3 sequence is CASTLSSDRGNEQYF. The CDR3 DNA follows: TGTGCCAGCACCTTAAGTTCGGACAGGGGGAACGAGCAGTACTTC.

The rearrangement links TRBV10-3 to TRBJ1-1; 8 bases line up with TRBD1. Germline loops: CDR1 ENHRY, CDR2 SYGVKD. The CDR3 has 12 residues. With 5 bases clipped from V and 8 bases from J, the junction kept 4 bases outside the gene matches. The CDR3 sequence is CAISRDRLEAFF. In DNA form, the CDR3 reads TGTGCCATCAGTAGGGACAGGTTGGAAGCTTTCTTT.

The CDR3 sequence: CASSQVGTGQPQHF. The CDR3 DNA reads as TGTGCCAGCAGCCAAGTTGGGACAGGTCAGCCCCAGCATTTT. J is TRBJ1-5 and V is TRBV3-1 (or the pseudogene TRBV3-2); 8 nucleotides line up with TRBD1. CDR3 length equals 14 residues. Germline-derived CDR1 and CDR2 are LGHDT and YNNKEL (reference sequence). The trim removed 1 base at V and 6 bases at J, leaving 2 bases unmatched.

The chain links TRBV6-4 to TRBJ1-6; D is possibly TRBD1 (6 bases). Trimming cost V 6 bases and J 0 bases, with 9 bases left between them. The CDR3 has 15 amino acids. From germline, CDR1 is MRHNA and CDR2 SNTAGT. CDR3 in DNA: TGTGCCAGCAGAAAGGACAGCTCCTATAATTCACCCCTCCACTTT. It translates to CASRKDSSYNSPLHF.

This clone was recorded only once. The CDR3 region has the DNA TGTGCCAGCAGCATCAGACAGGGGGCGGCTGGGGGCTACACCTTC. It encodes CASSIRQGAAGGYTF. The chain joins TRBV9 to TRBJ1-2; 10 bases match TRBD1. Germline assignment: CDR1 SGDLS and CDR2 YYNGEE. The CDR3 loop spans 15 amino acids. V was pared by 4 bases and J by 8 bases, with 11 bases of the junction left unmatched.

J is TRBJ2-2 and V is TRBV28, with D perhaps being TRBD1 or TRBD2 (5 bases each). This CDR3 region has 20 residues. V was clipped by 0 bases and J by 4 bases, with 24 bases between them. Germline V gene sequence: CDR1 MDHEN, CDR2 SYDVKM. CDR3 bases: TGTGCCAGCAGTTTATGGTCACCTCTGACCGGGACCATTGTCACCGGGGAGCTGTTTTTT. Protein product: CASSLWSPLTGTIVTGELFF.

The chain employs TRBV5-6 and TRBJ2-2; the match to TRBD2 covers 11 bases. Germline trimming cut 5 bases from V and 4 bases from J; bases unmatched to any gene: 7. Germline V lookup: CDR1 SGHDT, CDR2 YYEEEE. CDR3 length: 16 amino acids. The CDR3 bases are TGTGCCAGCAGACCGGGACTAGCGGAGCTCACCGGGGAGCTGTTTTTT. Translated: CASRPGLAELTGELFF.

The CDR3 protein is CASSPSGGLDEQYF. The CDR3 nucleotides read TGTGCCAGCAGCCCCAGTGGGGGGTTGGACGAGCAGTACTTC. The V and J genes are TRBV11-3 and TRBJ2-7; maybe TRBD2 (6 bases). Germline CDR1 reads SGHNT; CDR2 reads YENEEA. CDR3 size: 14 residues. Trimming shortened V by 5 bases and J by 5 bases, and 16 bases separated the two germline ends. Full variable domain (outside the CDR3, taken from reference TRBV11-3 and TRBJ2-7): EAGVVQSPRYKIIEKKQPVAFWCNPISGHNTLYWYLQNLGQGPELLIRYENEEAVDDSQLPKDRFSAERLKGVDSTLKIQPAELGDSAVYLCASSPSGGLDEQYFGPGTRLTVT.

The chain joins TRBV5-5 to TRBJ1-2; D unresolved. Trimming removed 2 bases at V and 2 bases at J, with 10 bases between. CDR1 SGHKS and CDR2 YYEKEE come from the germline V gene (reference sequence). The CDR3 loop spans 14 amino acids. The CDR3 reads CASSFGDRNYGYTF. For the CDR3, the DNA is TGTGCCAGCAGCTTTGGGGATAGAAACTATGGCTACACCTTC. Variable domain in full (rest from reference TRBV5-5 and TRBJ1-2): DAGVTQSPTHLIKTRGQQVTLRCSPISGHKSVSWYQQVLGQGPQFIFQYYEKEERGRGNFPDRFSARQFPNYSSELNVNALLLGDSALYLCASSFGDRNYGYTFGSGTRLTVV.

The gene calls are TRBV28 and TRBJ2-7, with D perhaps matching TRBD1 (5 bases). The CDR3 runs 13 residues. Looked up from germline, CDR1 is MDHEN and CDR2 is SYDVKM. Trimming stripped 10 bases from V and 4 bases from J, with 17 bases between. DNA of the CDR3: TGTGCCACTGACGGGCAGGGAAGGTACGAGCAGTACTTC. Protein: CATDGQGRYEQYF.

The V and J genes are TRBV6-5 and TRBJ2-1; D might be TRBD2 (5 bases). CDR1 is MNHEY, CDR2 SVGAGI, per germline. Deletions cut 0 bases from V and 10 bases from J, with 13 bases between. This CDR3 comprises 14 residues. The CDR3 is CASSYSKGSGEQFF. CDR3 nucleotide sequence: TGTGCCAGCAGTTACTCGAAAGGGAGCGGAGAGCAGTTCTTC.

The J gene is TRBJ2-7, the V gene TRBV2; 10 bases are a match to TRBD2. The junction had 3 bases not matched to a gene; V was cut back by 7 bases and J by 0 bases. Germline lookup yields CDR1 SNHLY and CDR2 FYNNEI. CDR3 length: 14 residues. CDR3 nucleotides: TGTGCCAGCATACCTAGCGGGAGCTCCTACGAGCAGTACTTC. This gives the protein CASIPSGSSYEQYF.

The chain links TRBV11-2 to TRBJ1-6, with TRBD1 as a possible D gene (6 bases). In germline, CDR1 is SGHAT, CDR2 FQNNGV. The V and J ends lost 1 base and 7 bases respectively, with 14 bases between them. The CDR3 is 16 amino acids. The CDR3 region has the DNA TGTGCCAGCAGCTTAGTAAAAACAGGGAGGAATTCACCCCTCCACTTT. It translates to CASSLVKTGRNSPLHF.

The gene calls are TRBV3-1 (or the pseudogene TRBV3-2) and TRBJ1-1, with a possible D match to TRBD1 (6 bases). The CDR3 extends over 18 amino acids. Looked up from germline, CDR1 is LGHDT and CDR2 is YNNKEL (reference sequence). V lost 4 bases to trimming and J lost 4 bases, with 25 bases between them. The CDR3: CASSPLITQGLKGTEAFF. The CDR3 DNA is TGTGCCAGCAGCCCCCTTATAACCCAGGGGTTGAAAGGCACTGAAGCTTTCTTT.

This clone is hyperexpanded within its sample. The sample contains more than one DNA sequence encoding this CDR3. The chain carries TRBV15 and TRBJ2-5; D possibly corresponds to TRBD2 (5 bases). Germline V gene data show CDR1 as LNHNV and CDR2 as YYDKDF (reference sequence). This CDR3 comprises 14 residues. Between the trimmed V and J ends, which lost 1 base and 2 bases, there was a span of 8 bases. The chain's CDR3 is CATSRVSEQETQYF. The CDR3 DNA reads as TGTGCCACCAGCAGAGTTAGCGAACAAGAGACCCAGTACTTC.

The gene calls are TRBV20-1 and TRBJ1-2, with D maybe TRBD1 (5 bases). The V end lost 6 bases, the J end lost 10 bases, and 15 bases lay between the germline ends. CDR1 is DFQATT, CDR2 SNEGSKA, per germline (reference sequence). CDR3 length: 11 residues. The CDR3 sequence: CSAWGDRDYTF. For the CDR3, the DNA is TGCAGTGCATGGGGGGATCGCGACTACACCTTC.

This clone was counted once. This chain joins TRBV11-2 and TRBJ1-2, with 12 bases lining up with TRBD1. V lost 5 bases and J lost 7; bases outside the gene matches: 5. Germline V gene lookup returns CDR1 SGHAT and CDR2 FQNNGV. This CDR3 is built from 14 residues. The CDR3 sequence: CASSQGQGASGYTF. The CDR3 bases are TGTGCCAGCAGCCAGGGACAGGGGGCGAGTGGCTACACCTTC.

The chain combines TRBV10-3 with TRBJ1-2; D call uncertain. V lost 2 bases and J 8 bases, leaving 15 bases between the germline ends. The CDR3 runs to 14 residues. The V gene's germline CDR1 is ENHRY and CDR2 SYGVKD. CDR3 coding DNA: TGTGCCATCAGTGAGCCTGGACGGTCAGACGGCTACACCTTC. This codes for CAISEPGRSDGYTF.

The rearrangement joins TRBV5-4 to TRBJ1-6, with D hard to call. The CDR3 length is 15 residues. Germline V CDR1 and CDR2: SGHNT, YYREEE (reference sequence). V was cut by 0 bases and J by 6 bases, with 10 bases left in between. DNA for the CDR3: TGTGCCAGCAGCTTGGGGCCGGGGTCTAATTCACCCCTCCACTTT. Translated, it gives CASSLGPGSNSPLHF.

The gene calls are TRBV19 and TRBJ2-2, with D maybe TRBD1 (6 bases). Germline values: CDR1 LNHDA, CDR2 SQIVND (reference sequence). Trimming removed 4 bases at V and 5 bases at J, with 8 bases between. The CDR3 length is 13 residues. The CDR3 region has the DNA TGTGCCAGTAGTACGGACAGAACCGGGGAGCTGTTTTTT. Encoded protein: CASSTDRTGELFF.

The chain recombines TRBV7-3 with TRBJ2-1; 7 nucleotides align to TRBD1. The CDR3 extends over 16 amino acids. Trimming removed 5 bases from V and 3 bases from J; junction bases left unmatched: 10. The germline gives CDR1 SGHTA, CDR2 FQGTGA. CDR3 region: CASSLHTTGLYNEQFF. As DNA, the CDR3 is TGTGCCAGCAGCCTGCACACGACAGGGCTCTACAATGAGCAGTTCTTC.

The chain has TRBV18 and TRBJ2-1; 8 positions match TRBD1. This CDR3 is 15 amino acids long. The J segment lost 0 bases and the V segment lost 3 bases, leaving 1 base of the junction unmatched. In germline, CDR1 is KGHSH, CDR2 LQKENI. CDR3 nucleotides: TGTGCCAGCTCACCTACAGGGGGCTCCTACAATGAGCAGTTCTTC. This sequence encodes CASSPTGGSYNEQFF.

The J gene is TRBJ2-7, the V gene TRBV3-1 (or the pseudogene TRBV3-2); D possibly uses TRBD1 or TRBD2 (5 bases each). The length of the CDR3 is 12 residues. Germline-derived CDR1 and CDR2 are LGHDT and YNNKEL (reference sequence). Between the trimmed V and J ends, which lost 0 bases and 7 bases, there was a span of 7 bases. The CDR3 is CASSQEGREQYF. Here the CDR3 DNA reads TGTGCCAGCAGCCAAGAGGGACGGGAGCAGTACTTC.